This T cell receptor (beta chain) was recorded in a study of blood T cell repertoires in COVID-19. Study-level information: The origin of the acute and convalescent COVID-19 samples was the United States, Italy and Spain. PBMCs, B-cell-depleted T cells, or T cells were the source of the cDNA or gDNA that made up the material.

Looked up from germline, CDR1 is LNHDA and CDR2 is SQIVND (reference sequence). CDR3 length equals 17 residues. The V end was cut by 3 bases, the J end by 2 bases, with 17 bases between. Only a few counts were recorded for this clone. The authors' processing: How many nucleated cells were present was estimated from reference gene primer amplification. The method was immunoSEQ multiplex PCR; TCRdb's version includes in-frame clones alone and lacks a portion of them. Clonal size and the V and J genes are those of that table, whereas D and trimming came from the DNA. The sample comprises 150,000 or so clones, 60% to 85% of which are singletons, and 3.5% to 5% rests with the top ten.

The clonotype comes from a woman aged 80 or over with active or convalescent COVID-19. The sequencing sample was made of peripheral blood. This rearrangement joins TRBV19 to TRBJ1-5; D gene ambiguous. As DNA, the CDR3 is TGTGCCAGTAGTATGCGGCCCCTGCGCTTCGGCAATCAGCCCCAGCATTTT. This gives the protein CASSMRPLRFGNQPQHF.